What follows describes a single TCR beta chain. The target antigen is unknown. The junction differs from germline at one of its ends, possibly a read error. The data stem from a study of tumor-infiltrating lymphocytes in primary liver carcinoma. In the study overall: Patients underwent surgical resection for primary liver carcinoma.

General study results and limits: Tumor-blood pairs (like tumor-adjacent pairs) overlapped less than tumor region pairs did. Unsorted bulk sampling ruled out any CD4+ versus CD8+ repertoire comparison.

Reverse transcription of around 500 ng total RNA with a constant-region primer produced TCR beta cDNA. Libraries for TCR beta were built through three nested multiplex PCR rounds, which together made up a slightly modified ARM-PCR procedure. A C-beta reverse primer was combined with TRBV1-TRBV30 forward primers in the first two PCR rounds, and each round had approximately 10 cycles. TCRdb fed the multiplex PCR reads into MiXCR, producing one record per CDR3 protein. Among some 180,000 distinct CDR3 sequences listed, 60% were seen once. The germline CDR1 and CDR2 sequences are MGHRA and YSYEKL. This CDR3 region has 12 residues. It was unsorted whole blood that yielded blood RNA, and germline DNA was also extracted. Every patient had chronic HBV infection and was treatment-naive.

Sequenced sample: peripheral blood. This TCR came from a man in his forties with primary liver carcinoma and hepatitis B virus infection. The rearrangement joins TRBV4-1 to TRBJ2-1; 7 bases align to TRBD2. The CDR3 protein is CAGSQGGSFRFF. The CDR3 DNA reads as TGCGCCGGCAGCCAAGGCGGGAGCTTCCGGTTCTTC.